These 30 T cell receptor beta chains were all obtained from the same sample, sequenced in a study of cytomegalovirus exposure and HLA in healthy donors. The primer mix had 60 Vbeta and 13 Jbeta primers. Method: immunoSEQ multiplex PCR; TCRdb's copy keeps in-frame clones and lacks some. The table shows about 190,000 clones, with around 87% occurring only once. Sequenced sample: PBMCs. The receptors originated from a man aged 25-45 years in good health and CMV-seronegative.

The genes are TRBV2 and TRBJ1-5; TRBD1 is a possible D gene (5 bases). The CDR3 spans 15 residues. Trimming took off 5 bases at V and 0 bases at J, with 11 bases between the two ends. Per the germline V gene, CDR1 is SNHLY and CDR2 is FYNNEI. CDR3 protein: CASSSGKYSNQPQHF. Written as DNA, the CDR3 is TGTGCCAGCAGTTCAGGGAAGTATAGCAATCAGCCCCAGCATTTT.

The rearrangement joins TRBV6-1 to TRBJ2-7; 7 bases are shared with TRBD1. The CDR3 spans 15 residues. V was clipped by 7 bases and J by 4 bases; unmatched bases: 13. Germline V gene sequence: CDR1 MNHNS, CDR2 SASEGT. As DNA, the CDR3 is TGTGCCAGCACCGCCGAGTTAGGGGGCATTTACGAGCAGTACTTC. Translation: CASTAELGGIYEQYF.

This clone has just a few counts. In nucleotides, the CDR3 is TGTGCCAGCAGCTTAGACCTACAGGGGGCGGACACCATATATTTT. It codes for CASSLDLQGADTIYF. J is TRBJ1-3 and V is TRBV7-6; 9 bases align to TRBD1. This CDR3 spans 15 amino acids. J gave up 8 bases and V 1 base, and 6 bases lay outside the gene matches. CDR1 and CDR2 (germline): SGHVS, FNYEAQ.

V usage is TRBV18 and J usage is TRBJ1-2, with D perhaps TRBD1 (5 bases). Trimming took off 0 bases at V and 4 bases at J, with 12 bases between the two ends. The CDR3 is made up of 15 amino acids. Germline V gene data show CDR1 as KGHSH and CDR2 as LQKENI. As DNA, the CDR3 is TGTGCCAGCTCACCACCGGGGCAGCAACTCTATGGCTACACCTTC. This gives the protein CASSPPGQQLYGYTF.

The V call is TRBV7-2, the J call TRBJ2-1, with TRBD1 matching 7 bases. The CDR3 has 15 residues. V lost 5 bases and J lost 6; bases outside the gene matches: 10. In germline, CDR1 is SGHTA, CDR2 FQGNSA. The CDR3 DNA sequence: TGTGCCAGCAGCGGTCCAGGGGGAAGGGGCAATGAGCAGTTCTTC. Its translation: CASSGPGGRGNEQFF.

The CDR3: CASSVRQGASGTEAFF. The CDR3 coding sequence is TGTGCCAGCAGCGTCCGACAGGGGGCTAGTGGCACTGAAGCTTTCTTT. The chain links TRBV7-9 to TRBJ1-1; 10 positions agree with TRBD1. This CDR3 spans 16 amino acids. Germline V CDR1 and CDR2: SEHNR, FQNEAQ (reference sequence). J lost 4 bases, V lost 5 bases, and 10 bases had no gene match. The whole variable domain, remainder taken from reference TRBV7-9 and TRBJ1-1, is DTGVSQNPRHKITKRGQNVTFRCDPISEHNRLYWYRQTLGQGPEFLTYFQNEAQLEKSRLLSDRFSAERPKGSFSTLEIQRTEQGDSAMYLCASSVRQGASGTEAFFGQGTRLTVV.

The rearrangement links TRBV5-1 to TRBJ2-3, with TRBD1 matching 8 bases. Trimming at V came to 4 bases and at J to 2 bases, leaving 9 bases not matched to a gene. CDR1 is SGHRS, CDR2 YFSETQ, per germline. There are 16 residues in the CDR3. CDR3 amino acids: CASSQQRTGNTDTQYF. The CDR3 nucleotides read TGCGCCAGCAGCCAACAGAGGACAGGGAACACAGATACGCAGTATTTT.

This chain connects TRBV2 to TRBJ1-6; TRBD1 matches 8 bases. The ends lost 7 bases at V and 11 bases at J; junction bases unmatched: 28. This CDR3 comprises 20 residues. Germline CDR1 reads SNHLY; CDR2 reads FYNNEI. The CDR3 nucleotides are TGTGCCAGCAAAGGCACTAGGGCCGGGACAGGTGCCCCAATGAGCCCACCCCTCCACTTT. This encodes CASKGTRAGTGAPMSPPLHF. The full variable domain, in which reference TRBV2 and TRBJ1-6 provide the parts outside the CDR3, is EPEVTQTPSHQVTQMGQEVILRCVPISNHLYFYWYRQILGQKVEFLVSFYNNEISEKSEIFDDQFSVERPDGSNFTLKIRSTKLEDSAMYFCASKGTRAGTGAPMSPPLHFGNGTRLTVT.

The V and J genes are TRBV25-1 and TRBJ2-5, with D tentatively TRBD2 (7 bases). The germline gives CDR1 MGHDK, CDR2 SYGVNS. CDR3 size: 16 residues. V shed 4 bases and J shed 1 base, with 16 bases lying between them. The CDR3 spells CASSVGGGRIQETQYF. In DNA, the CDR3 is TGTGCCAGCAGTGTTGGCGGGGGCCGGATCCAAGAGACCCAGTACTTC.

This clone was picked up a small number of times. The chain employs TRBV7-2 and TRBJ1-4; TRBD1 might be the D (5 bases). This CDR3 region has 14 residues. Germline V gene sequence: CDR1 SGHTA, CDR2 FQGNSA. V was pared by 5 bases and J by 4 bases, with 11 bases between. CDR3 amino acids: CASSLDRVNEKLFF. The CDR3 nucleotides read TGTGCCAGCAGCCTTGACAGAGTTAATGAAAAACTGTTTTTT. Full variable domain (remainder filled in from reference TRBV7-2 and TRBJ1-4): GAGVSQSPSNKVTEKGKDVELRCDPISGHTALYWYRQSLGQGLEFLIYFQGNSAPDKSGLPSDRFSAERTGGSVSTLTIQRTQQEDSAVYLCASSLDRVNEKLFFGSGTQLSVL.

The chain recombines TRBV28 with TRBJ2-7; 8 nucleotides match TRBD1. There are 15 residues in the CDR3. Germline CDR1 is MDHEN and CDR2 is SYDVKM. Germline trimming cut 2 bases from V and 3 bases from J; bases unmatched to any gene: 6. CDR3 region: CASSLTGQGFYEQYF. The CDR3 DNA follows: TGTGCCAGCAGTTTAACCGGACAGGGTTTCTACGAGCAGTACTTC. Supplemented by reference TRBV28 and TRBJ2-7, the full variable domain reads DVKVTQSSRYLVKRTGEKVFLECVQDMDHENMFWYRQDPGLGLRLIYFSYDVKMKEKGDIPEGYSVSREKKERFSLILESASTNQTSMYLCASSLTGQGFYEQYFGPGTRLTVT.

The chain is built from TRBV6-5 and TRBJ2-3; 8 positions agree with TRBD2. There are 15 residues in the CDR3. Losses at the gene ends were 2 bases for V and 3 bases for J; bases not matched to a gene: 4. CDR1 is MNHEY and CDR2 is SVGAGI in the germline V gene. CDR3 coding DNA: TGTGCCAGCAGTTACCGTCCGGGGGGGACAGATACGCAGTATTTT. Protein sequence: CASSYRPGGTDTQYF.

This rearrangement joins TRBV5-4 to TRBJ1-5, with TRBD1 as a possible D gene (6 bases). Germline CDR1 SGHNT, CDR2 YYREEE (reference sequence). Trimming removed 4 bases from V and 3 bases from J, with 17 bases in between. The CDR3 spans 16 residues. Here the CDR3 reads CASSRGGPNDNQPQHF. CDR3 in DNA: TGTGCCAGCAGCCGAGGGGGTCCGAACGACAATCAGCCCCAGCATTTT.

This chain uses TRBV6-5 with TRBJ1-6; TRBD1 agrees at 7 bases. Germline lookup yields CDR1 MNHEY and CDR2 SVGAGI. CDR3 length equals 15 residues. Trimming removed 2 bases from V and 7 bases from J; junction bases left unmatched: 5. The DNA of the CDR3 is TGTGCCAGCAGTTACGAGGGACAGCAAAATTCACCCCTCCACTTT. As protein: CASSYEGQQNSPLHF.

V and J are TRBV19 and TRBJ2-1, with D unresolved. V lost 1 base, J lost 4 bases, and 5 bases lay in between. Germline V lookup: CDR1 LNHDA, CDR2 SQIVND (reference sequence). There are 13 residues in the CDR3. The DNA for the CDR3 is TGTGCCAGTAGTATAGCGGTATACAATGAGCAGTTCTTC. This gives the protein CASSIAVYNEQFF.

This clone was seen a few times. CDR3 sequence reads: CASSGQMNTEAFF. The DNA of the CDR3 is TGTGCCAGCAGTGGACAGATGAACACTGAAGCTTTCTTT. V is TRBV6-6 and J is TRBJ1-1; D is possibly TRBD1 (6 bases). CDR3 length: 13 amino acids. V was cut by 5 bases and J by 0 bases, with 7 bases left in between. Germline values: CDR1 MNHNY, CDR2 SVGAGI (reference sequence).

On this clone: One junction end disagrees with the germline gene, perhaps due to a read error. The rearrangement joins TRBV7-9 to TRBJ1-2, with no clear D. CDR3 length: 14 amino acids. Germline V lookup: CDR1 SEHNR, CDR2 FQNEAQ (reference sequence). CDR3 sequence (DNA): TGTTCCAGCAGCTTCGCAGGTGGTAACTATGGCTACACCTTC. Amino acid sequence: CSSSFAGGNYGYTF.

The chain carries TRBV6-5 and TRBJ2-7; the D gene is possibly TRBD1 (5 bases). The germline gives CDR1 MNHEY, CDR2 SVGAGI. The CDR3 is made up of 13 amino acids. With 2 bases removed from V and 5 bases from J, the gap between germline ends came to 10 bases. For the CDR3, the DNA is TGTGCCAGCAGTTACCTCAGGGTTAACGAGCAGTACTTC. Protein: CASSYLRVNEQYF.

The chain carries TRBV9 and TRBJ1-1, with D tentatively TRBD1 (6 bases). With 6 bases removed from V and 1 base from J, the gap between germline ends came to 13 bases. The CDR3 loop spans 14 amino acids. Looked up from germline, CDR1 is SGDLS and CDR2 is YYNGEE. DNA for the CDR3: TGTGCCAGCAACAAGGACAGTCCGAACACTGAAGCTTTCTTT. It specifies CASNKDSPNTEAFF.

The rearrangement uses TRBV5-1 and TRBJ2-1; 10 nucleotides agree with TRBD2. This CDR3 is built from 15 residues. The J segment lost 7 bases and the V segment lost 0 bases, leaving 4 bases of the junction unmatched. Germline V gene data show CDR1 as SGHRS and CDR2 as YFSETQ. The CDR3 DNA sequence: TGCGCCAGCAGCTTGGGACTAGCGGGCCATAATGAGCAGTTCTTC. Amino acid sequence: CASSLGLAGHNEQFF.

The chain combines TRBV11-2 with TRBJ2-1; weak D call: TRBD2 (5 bases). Germline values: CDR1 SGHAT, CDR2 FQNNGV. V shed 5 bases and J shed 4 bases, with 9 bases lying between them. This CDR3 region has 13 residues. DNA of the CDR3: TGTGCCAGCAGCCTCAGACTATACAATGAGCAGTTCTTC. It translates to CASSLRLYNEQFF. Using reference TRBV11-2 and TRBJ2-1 for the parts outside the CDR3, the full variable domain is EAGVAQSPRYKIIEKRQSVAFWCNPISGHATLYWYQQILGQGPKLLIQFQNNGVVDDSQLPKDRFSAERLKGVDSTLKIQPAKLEDSAVYLCASSLRLYNEQFFGPGTRLTVL.

The rearrangement links TRBV2 to TRBJ1-2; 12 bases fit TRBD1. Trimming cost V 7 bases and J 7 bases; bases outside gene matches: 7. The CDR3 has 14 amino acids. Germline V gene sequence: CDR1 SNHLY, CDR2 FYNNEI. In DNA form, the CDR3 reads TGTGCCAGCAACCCCGGGACAGGGGGCTTTGGCTACACCTTC. This gives the protein CASNPGTGGFGYTF.

The chain uses TRBV4-2 and TRBJ1-2; 9 bases agree with TRBD1. CDR1 and CDR2 from the germline V gene are LGHNA and YNFKEQ. The trim removed 2 bases at V and 3 bases at J, leaving 7 bases unmatched. This CDR3 contains 16 residues. The CDR3 sequence is CASSQPNRGPDYGYTF. The CDR3 region has the DNA TGTGCCAGCAGCCAACCAAACAGGGGGCCTGACTATGGCTACACCTTC.

The chain employs TRBV7-8 and TRBJ2-1, with 12 bases lining up with TRBD2. CDR3 size: 19 residues. Germline V gene sequence: CDR1 SGHVS, CDR2 FQNEAQ. Trimming cost V 5 bases and J 0 bases; bases outside gene matches: 11. As DNA, the CDR3 is TGTGCCAGCAGCGGAAAACTAGCGGGGGGACCTAGCTCCTACAATGAGCAGTTCTTC. This gives the protein CASSGKLAGGPSSYNEQFF.

The chain joins TRBV19 to TRBJ1-2, with 7 bases fitting TRBD1. The junction had 10 bases not matched to a gene; V was cut back by 9 bases and J by 0 bases. This CDR3 contains 15 residues. Per the germline V gene, CDR1 is LNHDA and CDR2 is SQIVND (reference sequence). The CDR3 bases are TGTGCCAGCACCCCCCAGGGGGGCCCTAACTATGGCTACACCTTC. It translates to CASTPQGGPNYGYTF.

V usage is TRBV19 and J usage is TRBJ1-2; D might be TRBD1 (6 bases). CDR1 and CDR2 (germline): LNHDA, SQIVND (reference sequence). This CDR3 is built from 13 residues. V gave up 6 bases and J gave up 8 bases, with 16 bases separating them. CDR3 sequence reads: CASRLNRVRGYTF. In DNA form, the CDR3 reads TGTGCCAGTAGGTTAAACAGGGTACGAGGCTACACCTTC.

The J gene is TRBJ1-5, the V gene TRBV4-3; D call uncertain. The CDR3 sequence is 17 residues long. Germline V gene data show CDR1 as LGHNA and CDR2 as YSLEER. The ends were cut back, 1 base at V and 0 bases at J, with 13 bases in the middle. The DNA of the CDR3 is TGCGCCAGCAGCCAAGTGTTCGACATAGATAGCAATCAGCCCCAGCATTTT. Translating gives CASSQVFDIDSNQPQHF.

The CDR3 reads CASTEGGNYGYTF. CDR3 DNA: TGTGCCAGTACCGAAGGGGGAAACTATGGCTACACCTTC. This chain uses TRBV28 with TRBJ1-2; TRBD1 might be the D (6 bases). The CDR3 length is 13 residues. The germline V gene encodes CDR1 MDHEN and CDR2 SYDVKM. Deletions cut 9 bases from V and 2 bases from J, with 13 bases between.

The chain has TRBV11-3 and TRBJ2-1, with 7 bases aligning to TRBD2. This CDR3 region has 12 residues. V gave up 4 bases and J gave up 9 bases; unmatched junction bases: 3. Germline assignment: CDR1 SGHNT and CDR2 YENEEA. The CDR3 loop is CASSSAGREQFF. CDR3 sequence (DNA): TGTGCCAGCAGCTCAGCGGGACGTGAGCAGTTCTTC.

The chain joins TRBV6-6 to TRBJ2-2; 10 nucleotides agree with TRBD2. The CDR3 is 15 residues long. CDR1 is MNHNY, CDR2 SVGAGI, per germline (reference sequence). V was clipped by 10 bases and J by 3 bases; unmatched bases: 8. For the CDR3, the DNA is TGTGCCATCAGCGGGAGGGCGTTGGACACCGGGGAGCTGTTTTTT. Translation gives CAISGRALDTGELFF.